This T cell receptor (beta chain) comes out of a study of identical twins. Study-wide findings and caveats: Conclusions leaned on cross-sectional statistical analysis and did not track the same donors over time. It was possible that invariant MAIT and iNKT cells partly confounded the zero-insertion analyses.

CDR1 is LGHNA, CDR2 YNFKEQ, per germline. The CDR3 length is 15 residues. With 1 base removed from V and 3 bases from J, the gap between germline ends came to 12 bases. cDNA molecules carried unique molecular identifiers, and template switching added a universal primer site. TCRdb independently ran MiXCR on the 5' RACE reads; one entry per CDR3 protein. The sample lists around 530,000 distinct CDR3 sequences, around 15% seen once, with about 0.4% in the top ten. With respect to this clonotype: The target antigen is unknown.

Each donor (without exception) was a healthy Caucasian. The same sample was also used in a study of yellow fever vaccine responses in identical twins.

The sequence was collected from a young woman in good health. The genes are TRBV4-2 and TRBJ2-5; D is possibly TRBD2 (6 bases). What was sequenced was CD4+ T cells sorted from blood. The CDR3 DNA is TGTGCCAGCAGCCAAGGCGGGCGGGGCAAAGAGACCCAGTACTTC. This encodes CASSQGGRGKETQYF.